This entry lists 15 T cell receptor beta chains sequenced from one sample in a study of T cell repertoires in cytomegalovirus infection. TCRdb recomputed calls from the reads with MiXCR, one row per CDR3 protein. The table shows more than 140,000 distinct CDR3 sequences, with about 6.3% occurring only once. Sequencing used PBMCs. The source of these receptors is a human donor in good health (CMV status not recorded). Some clones in this sample may be carry-over from other donors' samples.

This clonotype was seen at least ten times. The chain uses TRBV11-2 and TRBJ2-7; tentatively, D is TRBD2 (6 bases). This CDR3 region has 14 residues. V shed 7 bases and J shed 4 bases, with 17 bases lying between them. In germline, CDR1 is SGHAT, CDR2 FQNNGV. In nucleotides, the CDR3 is TGTGCCAGCACCCTTGGGGCGGGACTGTACGAGCAGTACTTC. It is translated as CASTLGAGLYEQYF.

The chain uses TRBV7-9 and TRBJ2-7; D unresolved. The CDR3 runs 12 residues. The V and J ends lost 2 bases and 4 bases respectively, with 6 bases between them. Looked up from germline, CDR1 is SEHNR and CDR2 is FQNEAQ (reference sequence). The CDR3 region has the DNA TGTGCCAGCAGCTTATACCAGTACGAGCAGTACTTC. Protein sequence: CASSLYQYEQYF.

This clonotype was seen ten or more times. This chain connects TRBV7-9 to TRBJ2-4, with D unresolved. Deletions cut 8 bases from V and 0 bases from J, with 17 bases between. The germline V gene encodes CDR1 SEHNR and CDR2 FQNEAQ (reference sequence). The CDR3 runs 16 residues. CDR3 residues: CASSSGAATAKNIQYF. CDR3 coding DNA: TGTGCCAGCTCCTCTGGAGCAGCTACAGCCAAAAACATTCAGTACTTC.

At least ten counts were recorded for this clonotype. The rearrangement links TRBV7-6 to TRBJ2-2; TRBD1 might be the D (7 bases). The CDR3 extends over 14 amino acids. The V end lost 4 bases, the J end lost 7 bases, and 13 bases lay between the germline ends. Germline V gene data show CDR1 as SGHVS and CDR2 as FNYEAQ. DNA of the CDR3: TGTGCCAGCAGCTCGACTCAGGGGGGCGGGGAGCTGTTTTTT. As protein: CASSSTQGGGELFF.

The CDR3 nucleotides read TGTGCCAGCAGCCCAGTCGGGGCGTTCACAGATACGCAGTATTTT. Translated, it gives CASSPVGAFTDTQYF. The chain employs TRBV7-9 and TRBJ2-3, with D tentatively TRBD1 or TRBD2 (5 bases each). CDR3 length: 15 amino acids. V was trimmed by 5 bases and J by 2 bases, leaving 14 bases between them. CDR1 SEHNR and CDR2 FQNEAQ come from the germline V gene (reference sequence).

V and J are TRBV18 and TRBJ2-4, with D maybe TRBD2 (6 bases). V shed 3 bases and J shed 1 base, with 10 bases lying between them. Germline lookup yields CDR1 KGHSH and CDR2 LQKENI. The CDR3 loop spans 15 amino acids. The CDR3 DNA is TGTGCCAGCTCACCGGGAGGCAGGGCCAAAAACATTCAGTACTTC. Its translation: CASSPGGRAKNIQYF. Looking up the rest from reference TRBV18 and TRBJ2-4 gives the full variable domain: NAGVMQNPRHLVRRRGQEARLRCSPMKGHSHVYWYRQLPEEGLKFMVYLQKENIIDESGMPKERFSAEFPKEGPSILRIQQVVRGDSAAYFCASSPGGRAKNIQYFGAGTRLSVL.

V is TRBV2 and J is TRBJ2-7; TRBD2 is a possible D gene (6 bases). Germline V gene data show CDR1 as SNHLY and CDR2 as FYNNEI. V lost 7 bases to trimming and J lost 5 bases, with 15 bases between them. This CDR3 is built from 13 residues. Written as DNA, the CDR3 is TGTGCCAGCACCTCACTAGCTTTCAACGAGCAGTACTTC. This encodes CASTSLAFNEQYF.

This clonotype was seen at least ten times. The V and J genes are TRBV28 and TRBJ1-3, with TRBD1 matching over 9 bases. V shed 1 base and J 5 bases; nucleotides not matched to a gene: 9. Per the germline V gene, CDR1 is MDHEN and CDR2 is SYDVKM. There are 17 residues in the CDR3. Here the CDR3 DNA reads TGTGCCAGCAGTTTATTAGGGACAGGGATTCGGAGAAACACCATATATTTT. Translation: CASSLLGTGIRRNTIYF.

In its sample, this clonotype was seen a few times. V is TRBV19 and J is TRBJ2-5; D remains unclear. The V end was cut by 4 bases, the J end by 1 base, with 13 bases between. Germline V gene lookup returns CDR1 LNHDA and CDR2 SQIVND (reference sequence). The CDR3 covers 15 residues. CDR3 residues: CASSTPTDIQETQYF. In DNA form, the CDR3 reads TGTGCCAGTAGTACTCCCACGGATATCCAAGAGACCCAGTACTTC.

This clonotype showed up many times. The chain recombines TRBV20-1 with TRBJ2-1; perhaps TRBD2 as D (7 bases). Germline V gene lookup returns CDR1 DFQATT and CDR2 SNEGSKA (reference sequence). The CDR3 sequence is 14 residues long. V lost 8 bases and J lost 6, with 20 bases in between. The CDR3 region is CSTLLERGGNEQFF. CDR3 DNA: TGCAGTACCCTCCTTGAGAGGGGGGGCAATGAGCAGTTCTTC.

This clonotype was observed at least ten times. This rearrangement joins TRBV7-9 to TRBJ2-7, with TRBD1 matching over 9 bases. Germline-derived CDR1 and CDR2 are SEHNR and FQNEAQ (reference sequence). The CDR3 loop spans 14 amino acids. Unmatched junction bases numbered 5, after V lost 2 bases and J lost 6 bases. The CDR3 protein is CASSLLDRGGEQYF. The CDR3 DNA reads TGTGCCAGCAGCTTATTGGACAGGGGAGGCGAGCAGTACTTC. Using reference TRBV7-9 and TRBJ2-7 for the parts outside the CDR3, the full variable domain is DTGVSQNPRHKITKRGQNVTFRCDPISEHNRLYWYRQTLGQGPEFLTYFQNEAQLEKSRLLSDRFSAERPKGSFSTLEIQRTEQGDSAMYLCASSLLDRGGEQYFGPGTRLTVT.

This clonotype was counted at least ten times. The CDR3 loop reads CAVQDPNYGYTF. The CDR3 bases are TGTGCCGTACAAGACCCGAACTATGGCTACACCTTC. This rearrangement joins TRBV10-3 to TRBJ1-2; D remains ambiguous. Trimming stripped 11 bases from V and 2 bases from J, with 12 bases between. The CDR3 consists of 12 residues. The germline gives CDR1 ENHRY, CDR2 SYGVKD.

Ten or more counts support this clonotype. The chain uses TRBV4-1 and TRBJ2-3; 12 bases fit TRBD2. There are 18 residues in the CDR3. J gave up 4 bases and V 0 bases, and 8 bases lay outside the gene matches. From germline, CDR1 is MGHRA and CDR2 YSYEKL. The CDR3 region is CASSQETGTSGFADTQYF. The DNA of the CDR3 is TGCGCCAGCAGCCAAGAGACCGGGACTAGCGGGTTTGCAGATACGCAGTATTTT.

This clonotype was seen ten or more times. The J gene is TRBJ1-5, the V gene TRBV10-3; D not certain. This CDR3 region has 14 residues. Germline V gene sequence: CDR1 ENHRY, CDR2 SYGVKD. V was cut by 8 bases and J by 3 bases, with 14 bases left in between. For the CDR3, the DNA is TGTGCCATCGCGACCGGGAGGGACAATCAGCCCCAGCATTTT. This sequence encodes CAIATGRDNQPQHF.

This clonotype turned up a few times. This chain links TRBV7-9 with TRBJ1-4, with D possibly TRBD1 on 6 matching bases. Per germline, CDR1 SEHNR and CDR2 FQNEAQ (reference sequence). CDR3 length: 17 residues. V was trimmed by 3 bases and J by 4 bases, leaving 18 bases between them. CDR3 bases: TGTGCCAGCAGCTTTCCCAGGGGAGGGAGACTTAATGAAAAACTGTTTTTT. Amino acids: CASSFPRGGRLNEKLFF.